Listed here are 13 T cell receptor beta chains from one sample, sequenced in a study of blood T cell repertoires in COVID-19. Some clones are missing from TCRdb's copy, which holds only in-frame ones; the method was immunoSEQ multiplex PCR. The table has 57,000 or so clones, more than 65% seen once. Sample: peripheral blood. These receptors were obtained from a woman aged 80 or older with active or convalescent COVID-19.

The genes are TRBV3-1 (or the pseudogene TRBV3-2) and TRBJ2-3, with 10 bases lining up with TRBD2. Germline CDR1 and CDR2: LGHDT and YNNKEL (reference sequence). V lost 0 bases, J lost 2 bases, and 5 bases stayed unmatched. CDR3 size: 17 residues. In DNA, the CDR3 is TGTGCCAGCAGCCAAGATCGAGCGGGGGGGCTCACAGATACGCAGTATTTT. Encoded protein: CASSQDRAGGLTDTQYF.

This chain uses TRBV30 with TRBJ1-5, with a weak D call TRBD1 (5 bases). CDR3 length equals 13 residues. In germline, CDR1 is GTSNPN, CDR2 SVGIG (reference sequence). The ends were cut back, 5 bases at V and 5 bases at J, with 13 bases in the middle. CDR3 DNA: TGTGCCTGGGCCACGGGGGATTATCAGCCCCAGCATTTT. It is translated as CAWATGDYQPQHF.

This clone was seen once. CDR3 residues: CASSQAISGYTEAFF. CDR3 sequence (DNA): TGTGCCAGCAGCCAAGCTATTTCGGGTTACACTGAAGCTTTCTTT. This sequence joins TRBV14 and TRBJ1-1; no clear D gene. The CDR3 is 15 residues long. V gave up 1 base and J gave up 3 bases, with 12 bases separating them. CDR1 is SGHDN, CDR2 FVKESK, per germline.

DNA of the CDR3: TGTGCCAGCAGCTTACGGGGGTCTGGTGAAAAACTGTTTTTT. It specifies CASSLRGSGEKLFF. The chain links TRBV11-3 to TRBJ1-4; D possibly corresponds to TRBD1 (5 bases). CDR1 SGHNT and CDR2 YENEEA come from the germline V gene. Trimming pared 2 bases from V and 7 bases from J, leaving 11 bases between. This CDR3 has 14 residues.

DNA for the CDR3: TGTGCCAGCAGCCAAGGGTCAGCGGGGTTTTACGAGCAGTACTTC. Translating it yields CASSQGSAGFYEQYF. The rearrangement links TRBV14 to TRBJ2-7; 7 nucleotides agree with TRBD2. The CDR3 contains 15 residues. Germline V lookup: CDR1 SGHDN, CDR2 FVKESK. V shed 1 base and J 4 bases; nucleotides not matched to a gene: 7.

The chain uses TRBV10-3 and TRBJ2-4, with D perhaps matching TRBD2 (6 bases). The germline gives CDR1 ENHRY, CDR2 SYGVKD. The CDR3 sequence is 17 residues long. Trimming removed 3 bases from V and 2 bases from J, with 17 bases in between. CDR3 residues: CAISDPYTGGTKNIQYF. CDR3 nucleotide sequence: TGTGCCATCAGTGACCCTTATACCGGAGGGACCAAAAACATTCAGTACTTC.

The V call is TRBV9, the J call TRBJ1-6; 8 nucleotides match TRBD1. There are 15 residues in the CDR3. V gave up 3 bases and J gave up 7 bases; unmatched junction bases: 6. The germline gives CDR1 SGDLS, CDR2 YYNGEE. The CDR3 reads CASSEARTGNSPLHF. CDR3 DNA: TGTGCCAGCAGCGAGGCCCGGACAGGGAATTCACCCCTCCACTTT.

The genes are TRBV5-1 and TRBJ2-7; 10 bases are shared with TRBD1. Germline lookup yields CDR1 SGHRS and CDR2 YFSETQ. The CDR3 runs to 15 residues. V lost 4 bases to trimming and J lost 5 bases; unmatched junction nucleotides: 9. The DNA of the CDR3 is TGCGCCAGCAGCGATCAGGGACAGGGGTACAACGAGCAGTACTTC. Protein sequence: CASSDQGQGYNEQYF.

The J gene is TRBJ1-5, the V gene TRBV12-3 or TRBV12-4, with D possibly TRBD1 on 5 matching bases. The ends were cut back, 4 bases at V and 7 bases at J, with 11 bases in the middle. The CDR3 has 13 amino acids. The chain's CDR3 is CASSWGGIQPQHF. The DNA for the CDR3 is TGTGCCAGCAGTTGGGGGGGGATCCAGCCCCAGCATTTT.

In nucleotides, the CDR3 is TGTGCCAGTCTTACGGAGCGAGACCCGGGACACCCCACCGGGGAGCTGTTTTTT. Translation gives CASLTERDPGHPTGELFF. The chain uses TRBV19 and TRBJ2-2, with D perhaps matching TRBD1 (6 bases). The CDR3 contains 18 residues. V shed 8 bases and J shed 4 bases, with 26 bases lying between them. From germline, CDR1 is LNHDA and CDR2 SQIVND (reference sequence).

The CDR3 sequence is CASSVVAGDYNEQFF. CDR3 sequence (DNA): TGTGCCAGCAGCGTAGTAGCGGGGGATTACAATGAGCAGTTCTTC. This chain links TRBV9 with TRBJ2-1; 9 bases align to TRBD2. V lost 0 bases, J lost 4 bases, and 2 bases stayed unmatched. The CDR3 is 15 residues long. The germline V gene encodes CDR1 SGDLS and CDR2 YYNGEE.

The chain uses TRBV3-1 (or the pseudogene TRBV3-2) and TRBJ1-2; 10 nucleotides align to TRBD1. This CDR3 is 14 amino acids long. Germline values: CDR1 LGHDT, CDR2 YNNKEL (reference sequence). The V segment lost 1 base and the J segment 7 bases; nucleotides outside the gene matches: 3. The CDR3 region has the DNA TGTGCCAGCAGCCAAGGACAGGGGGCGATTGGCTACACCTTC. Translated: CASSQGQGAIGYTF.

This chain uses TRBV20-1 with TRBJ1-1; weak D call: TRBD1 (6 bases). From germline, CDR1 is DFQATT and CDR2 SNEGSKA (reference sequence). The CDR3 is made up of 11 amino acids. Trimming removed 1 base from V and 11 bases from J, with 11 bases in between. The CDR3 sequence is CSARVGDTAFF. CDR3 coding DNA: TGCAGTGCTAGAGTGGGGGACACGGCTTTCTTT.